This T cell receptor beta chain was retrieved from a study of T cells in Graves' hyperthyroidism and ophthalmopathy. General study findings and limits: It was a median approximately 6 months before onset that the model predicted ophthalmopathy.

Ophthalmopathy cases met thresholds of Clinical Activity Score at least 3, NOSPECS grade at least 4 and duration under 3 months. Thyroid ultrasound, orbital computed tomography, clinical symptoms, and serum thyroxine and TRAb underpinned diagnoses. From approximately 9.3 ml of fresh peripheral blood, PBMCs were isolated. On this clonotype itself: What it binds is not known.

The CDR3 sequence is 17 residues long. The V gene end was trimmed by 1 base and the J gene end by 1 base; junction bases not matched to a gene: 5. Germline V gives CDR1 SGHNT, CDR2 YYREEE (reference sequence). The CDR3 regions of TCR beta were amplified from RNA transcripts. The TCR CDR3 first-round RT-PCR relied on the HTBI primer set. Each CDR3 protein is one row after TCRdb ran MiXCR on the multiplex PCR reads. The sample records around 600,000 distinct CDR3 sequences, 12% to 15% being singletons. Sequenced input: blood. The chain has TRBV5-4 and TRBJ2-3; 11 positions agree with TRBD2. The clonotype was recovered from a woman aged 18-35 years with Graves' ophthalmopathy. The CDR3, as DNA: TGTGCCAGCAGCTTGACTAGCGGGGGCGGGGGCACAGATACGCAGTATTTT. Protein: CASSLTSGGGGTDTQYF.